This entry describes one T cell receptor (beta chain). TCRdb re-called the RT-PCR reads through MiXCR, storing one row per CDR3 protein. The table includes more than 550,000 distinct CDR3 sequences, 12% to 15% detected once. The sequence derives from a female donor in good health, serving as a healthy control. The sample was memory CD4+ T cells from blood.

The CDR3 loop is CSVKQGPETQYF. The CDR3 DNA follows: TGCAGCGTTAAACAGGGGCCAGAGACCCAGTACTTC. The chain has TRBV29-1 and TRBJ2-5, with TRBD1 identical over 7 bases. V gave up 5 bases and J gave up 4 bases; unmatched junction bases: 4. The germline V gene has CDR1 SQVTM and CDR2 ANQGSEA. The CDR3 loop spans 12 amino acids.